A single sample is the source of the 31 T cell receptor beta chains below, sequenced in a study of T cells in Graves' hyperthyroidism and ophthalmopathy. Researchers took RNA transcripts and amplified the TCR beta CDR3 regions from them. RT-PCR in the first round (using the HTBI primer set) targeted the TCR CDR3. MiXCR was run by TCRdb on the multiplex PCR reads, yielding one entry per CDR3 protein. The sample contains about 400,000 distinct CDR3 sequences, 11% to 15% of which appear only once. Sequenced: blood. The source is a man between 50 and 59 years old with Graves' ophthalmopathy.

Ten or more counts support this clonotype. V is TRBV6-1 and J is TRBJ2-3, with D unclear. Trimming took 5 bases from V and 7 from J, leaving 13 bases between them. CDR3 length: 13 amino acids. The germline CDR1 and CDR2 sequences are MNHNS and SASEGT. This CDR3 is CASSPPALYTQYF. The DNA of the CDR3 is TGTGCCAGCAGTCCGCCCGCACTCTATACGCAGTATTTT.

In its sample, this clonotype was seen many times. The chain is built from TRBV5-8 and TRBJ2-7; 8 nucleotides line up with TRBD2. The CDR3 sequence is 17 residues long. Looked up from germline, CDR1 is SGHTS and CDR2 is YDEGEE. Losses at the gene ends were 8 bases for V and 4 bases for J; bases not matched to a gene: 20. The chain's CDR3 is CASSRSSSGSWLYEQYF. CDR3 bases: TGTGCCAGTAGCCGTTCCTCGAGCGGGAGTTGGTTGTACGAGCAGTACTTC.

This clonotype was counted at least ten times. The rearrangement joins TRBV20-1 to TRBJ2-3; 8 nucleotides align to TRBD1. Trimming took 4 bases from V and 0 from J; bases not matched to a gene: 6. Germline CDR1 and CDR2: DFQATT and SNEGSKA (reference sequence). CDR3 length: 15 residues. The CDR3 region is CSAITGQVSTDTQYF. For the CDR3, the DNA is TGCAGTGCTATCACGGGACAGGTTAGCACAGATACGCAGTATTTT.

This clonotype occurred many times. The rearrangement links TRBV6-5 to TRBJ1-2; D is perhaps TRBD1 (5 bases). Trimming took off 2 bases at V and 4 bases at J, with 14 bases between the two ends. This CDR3 region has 15 residues. Germline values: CDR1 MNHEY, CDR2 SVGAGI. The CDR3 nucleotides are TGTGCCAGCAGTTACCTCGTCAGGGAGGGCTATGGCTACACCTTC. This translates into CASSYLVREGYGYTF.

As concerns this clonotype: One end of the junction fails to match germline, which may point to a read error. This chain uses TRBV10-3 with TRBJ2-2, with D perhaps TRBD2 (6 bases). The CDR3 is 15 amino acids. Germline V lookup: CDR1 ENHRY, CDR2 SYGVKD. CDR3 protein: CAISVKLAITGELSF. CDR3 sequence (DNA): TGTGCCATCAGTGTCAAACTAGCAATTACCGGGGAGCTGTCTTTT.

This clonotype was seen a handful of times. J is TRBJ2-2 and V is TRBV7-6, with 11 nucleotides matching TRBD2. The CDR3 length is 17 residues. Germline V gene lookup returns CDR1 SGHVS and CDR2 FNYEAQ. V dropped 3 bases and J dropped 6; count of bases not matched to a gene: 9. The CDR3 DNA reads as TGTGCCAGCAGCTTCTCAACACTAGCGGGAGCCCCCGGGGAGCTGTTTTTT. It specifies CASSFSTLAGAPGELFF.

This clonotype was recorded a few times. At one end, the junction sequence differs from germline, possibly due to a read error. CDR3 protein: CASSQEGGPSHEQYF. The CDR3 DNA reads TGCGCCAGCAGCCAAGAGGGGGGACCCTCCCACGAGCAGTACTTC. V gene TRBV4-1 combines with J gene TRBJ2-7; possibly TRBD2 for D (6 bases). This CDR3 is built from 15 residues. Germline CDR1 MGHRA, CDR2 YSYEKL.

This clonotype was recorded at least ten times. CDR3 residues: CASSETGFEQYF. CDR3 in DNA: TGTGCCAGCAGTGAGACAGGGTTCGAGCAGTACTTC. V and J are TRBV12-3 or TRBV12-4 and TRBJ2-7, with 7 positions matching TRBD1. This CDR3 has 12 residues. The V segment lost 5 bases and the J segment 6 bases; nucleotides outside the gene matches: 4.

Notes on this clonotype: A much larger clone is a single base away; this may be a read error. V is TRBV27 and J is TRBJ2-1, with 11 bases that match TRBD1. V trimming: 2 bases; J trimming: 8 bases; junction bases outside the gene matches: 5. This CDR3 has 15 residues. CDR1 and CDR2 from the germline V gene are MNHEY and SMNVEV (reference sequence). The CDR3 sequence is CASSLTGTGGDEQFF. The DNA of the CDR3 is TGTGCCAGCAGTTTAACCGGGACAGGGGGGGATGAGCAGTTCTTC.

This clonotype was detected a few times. The V and J genes are TRBV5-5 and TRBJ1-2, with D tentatively TRBD1 (6 bases). Germline-derived CDR1 and CDR2 are SGHKS and YYEKEE (reference sequence). This CDR3 contains 14 residues. Trimming removed 2 bases from V and 1 base from J, with 9 bases in between. This CDR3 is CASSLLDSNYGYTF. The CDR3 region has the DNA TGTGCCAGCAGCTTATTGGACAGTAACTATGGCTACACCTTC.

At least ten counts were recorded for this clonotype. The chain carries TRBV28 and TRBJ2-1; TRBD2 aligns across 8 bases. The CDR3 totals 14 residues. V lost 5 bases and J lost 13; bases outside the gene matches: 13. CDR1 and CDR2 from the germline V gene are MDHEN and SYDVKM. CDR3: CASSLRPGLVVQFF. The CDR3 coding sequence is TGTGCCAGCAGTCTCAGACCGGGACTAGTGGTTCAGTTCTTC.

The rearrangement joins TRBV27 to TRBJ2-7; 11 positions match TRBD2. This CDR3 has 15 amino acids. V lost 6 bases and J lost 7; bases outside the gene matches: 11. CDR1 MNHEY and CDR2 SMNVEV come from the germline V gene (reference sequence). The CDR3 region has the DNA TGTGCCAGCAGATACTTAGCGGGAGGGGCGGGTGAGCAGTACTTC. This sequence encodes CASRYLAGGAGEQYF.

This clonotype appeared a few times. This rearrangement joins TRBV7-2 to TRBJ1-2; D remains unclear. The CDR3 consists of 15 residues. Germline V gives CDR1 SGHTA, CDR2 FQGNSA. Trimming stripped 0 bases from V and 5 bases from J, with 13 bases between. The CDR3 sequence is CASSLAPETTYGYTF. CDR3 sequence (DNA): TGTGCCAGCAGCTTAGCTCCGGAAACAACGTATGGCTACACCTTC.

This clonotype was picked up many times. The V call is TRBV5-1, the J call TRBJ2-1, with TRBD2 matching over 8 bases. This CDR3 is 14 amino acids long. Trimming at V came to 4 bases and at J to 13 bases, leaving 13 bases not matched to a gene. The germline gives CDR1 SGHRS, CDR2 YFSETQ. CDR3 in DNA: TGCGCCAGCAGCCCGCGTGGGGACGGGAGGGGACAGTTCTTC. It specifies CASSPRGDGRGQFF.

This clonotype was counted ten times or more. The chain has TRBV11-2 and TRBJ2-1, with D maybe TRBD2 (6 bases). The CDR3 consists of 15 residues. V was shortened by 1 base and J by 3 bases, with 10 bases between the two germline ends. Germline CDR1 reads SGHAT; CDR2 reads FQNNGV. In nucleotides, the CDR3 is TGTGCCAGCAGCTTAGGTAGCGGCCACTACAATGAGCAGTTCTTC. Encoded protein: CASSLGSGHYNEQFF.

This clonotype was counted at least ten times. The gene calls are TRBV5-6 and TRBJ2-5; 11 bases map to TRBD1. The CDR3 runs 20 residues. The V gene end was trimmed by 1 base and the J gene end by 0 bases; junction bases not matched to a gene: 14. Germline loops: CDR1 SGHDT, CDR2 YYEEEE. The CDR3 bases are TGTGCCAGCAGCTTGAATTACGTTGGGACAGGGGGTCGGTACCAAGAGACCCAGTACTTC. Residues: CASSLNYVGTGGRYQETQYF. Combining the CDR3 with reference TRBV5-6 and TRBJ2-5 gives the whole variable domain DAGVTQSPTHLIKTRGQQVTLRCSPKSGHDTVSWYQQALGQGPQFIFQYYEEEERQRGNFPDRFSGHQFPNYSSELNVNALLLGDSALYLCASSLNYVGTGGRYQETQYFGPGTRLLVL.

This clonotype was seen only a few times. The V and J genes are TRBV10-3 and TRBJ2-3; D is ambiguous. V shed 5 bases and J shed 6 bases, with 12 bases lying between them. Germline V CDR1 and CDR2: ENHRY, SYGVKD. The CDR3 is made up of 13 amino acids. The CDR3 is CAISPQAGDTQYF. DNA of the CDR3: TGTGCCATCAGTCCCCAGGCCGGGGATACGCAGTATTTT.

This clonotype was seen at least ten times. The chain links TRBV7-9 to TRBJ2-7; the D gene is possibly TRBD2 (5 bases). V was shortened by 3 bases and J by 0 bases, with 12 bases between the two germline ends. Germline CDR1 is SEHNR and CDR2 is FQNEAQ (reference sequence). There are 15 residues in the CDR3. The CDR3 DNA is TGTGCCAGCAGCTTGCTCGGACTGAACTCCTACGAGCAGTACTTC. Translation gives CASSLLGLNSYEQYF.

In this sample, this clonotype turned up a few times. The chain carries TRBV7-9 and TRBJ1-1; TRBD1 is a possible D gene (6 bases). Trimming removed 0 bases from V and 2 bases from J, with 16 bases in between. From germline, CDR1 is SEHNR and CDR2 FQNEAQ (reference sequence). This CDR3 region has 17 residues. The DNA for the CDR3 is TGTGCCAGCAGCTTAGCGGGGGGCTTGGGAATAAACACTGAAGCTTTCTTT. Translation: CASSLAGGLGINTEAFF.

This clonotype was recorded at least ten times. This rearrangement joins TRBV30 to TRBJ1-5; the D gene is possibly TRBD1 (6 bases). Trimming took off 3 bases at V and 11 bases at J, with 17 bases between the two ends. This CDR3 region has 13 residues. Germline assignment: CDR1 GTSNPN and CDR2 SVGIG (reference sequence). The CDR3 loop reads CAWRPGQEGAQHF. CDR3 bases: TGTGCCTGGAGACCGGGCCAAGAGGGGGCCCAGCATTTT.

In this sample, this clonotype turned up many times. The genes are TRBV11-2 and TRBJ2-2; 8 nucleotides agree with TRBD1. The junction had 5 bases not matched to a gene; V was cut back by 5 bases and J by 6 bases. CDR3 size: 14 residues. Per the germline V gene, CDR1 is SGHAT and CDR2 is FQNNGV. The CDR3 DNA is TGTGCCAGCAGCCCGAAGACAGGGGCCGGGGAGCTGTTTTTT. This translates into CASSPKTGAGELFF.

A word on this clonotype: This is likely a read error, given that the CDR3 carries no conserved phenylalanine or tryptophan at its end. V is TRBV20-1 and J is TRBJ2-7; 11 nucleotides agree with TRBD1. The CDR3 extends over 15 amino acids. Germline CDR1 DFQATT, CDR2 SNEGSKA (reference sequence). Trimming took 5 bases from V and 0 from J; bases not matched to a gene: 6. Here the CDR3 DNA reads TGCAGTGCTGGACTCGGGACAGGGGGCTCCTACGAGCAGTACCTC. It is translated as CSAGLGTGGSYEQYL.

For this clonotype: Possible read error: a much larger clone is one base away. This chain connects TRBV5-1 to TRBJ2-7, with TRBD1 identical over 8 bases. Per germline, CDR1 SGHRS and CDR2 YFSETQ. The CDR3 covers 14 residues. Here the CDR3 reads CTSSIDRGTYEQYF. The CDR3 region has the DNA TGCACCAGCAGCATCGACAGGGGAACCTACGAGCAGTACTTC.

This clonotype occurred many times. The chain uses TRBV18 and TRBJ1-1; 9 nucleotides align to TRBD1. The CDR3 loop spans 17 amino acids. Losses at the gene ends were 3 bases for V and 5 bases for J; bases not matched to a gene: 13. The germline gives CDR1 KGHSH, CDR2 LQKENI. The CDR3 DNA sequence: TGTGCCAGCTCACCTAAAAAGTCGACAGGGGGACGAACTGAAGCTTTCTTT. Its translation is CASSPKKSTGGRTEAFF. Variable domain in full (rest from reference TRBV18 and TRBJ1-1): NAGVMQNPRHLVRRRGQEARLRCSPMKGHSHVYWYRQLPEEGLKFMVYLQKENIIDESGMPKERFSAEFPKEGPSILRIQQVVRGDSAAYFCASSPKKSTGGRTEAFFGQGTRLTVV.

At least ten counts were recorded for this clonotype. The V gene is TRBV29-1, the J gene TRBJ2-1; D is ambiguous. This CDR3 comprises 12 residues. V lost 3 bases to trimming and J lost 6 bases, with 9 bases between them. The germline CDR1 and CDR2 sequences are SQVTM and ANQGSEA. This chain's CDR3 is CSVELRPNEQFF. The CDR3 nucleotides are TGCAGCGTTGAGCTCCGGCCCAATGAGCAGTTCTTC.

This clonotype was seen ten or more times. A much larger clone lies a single base off, so this may be a read error. V usage is TRBV7-9 and J usage is TRBJ2-7, with 8 bases that match TRBD1. CDR3 length: 14 amino acids. From germline, CDR1 is SEHNR and CDR2 FQNEAQ (reference sequence). Trimming cost V 3 bases and J 2 bases; bases outside gene matches: 3. The CDR3 region is CASSLVQGAYEQYF. In DNA form, the CDR3 reads TGTGCCAGCAGCTTGGTACAGGGGGCCTACGAGCAGTACTTC. The full variable domain, in which reference TRBV7-9 and TRBJ2-7 provide the parts outside the CDR3, is DTGVSQNPRHKITKRGQNVTFRCDPISEHNRLYWYRQTLGQGPEFLTYFQNEAQLEKSRLLSDRFSAERPKGSFSTLEIQRTEQGDSAMYLCASSLVQGAYEQYFGPGTRLTVT.

This clonotype was detected many times. V usage is TRBV13 and J usage is TRBJ1-1, with D hard to call. Trimming stripped 5 bases from V and 6 bases from J, with 16 bases between. CDR1 is PRHDT and CDR2 is FYEKMQ in the germline V gene (reference sequence). The CDR3 covers 14 residues. The DNA of the CDR3 is TGTGCCAGCAGCCCGGGCGTTAGGTTGGCTGAAGCTTTCTTT. Its translation is CASSPGVRLAEAFF.

This clonotype was observed many times. This chain links TRBV2 with TRBJ2-1, with 14 positions matching TRBD2. The J segment lost 5 bases and the V segment lost 7 bases, leaving 10 bases of the junction unmatched. The CDR3 contains 17 residues. CDR1 SNHLY and CDR2 FYNNEI come from the germline V gene. The DNA for the CDR3 is TGTGCCAGCACCGGAGGGACTAGCGGGAGAAGGGACAATGAGCAGTTCTTC. Translation gives CASTGGTSGRRDNEQFF.

In regard to this clonotype: With a much larger clone just one base away, this may be a read error. The V and J genes are TRBV11-2 and TRBJ1-1; a possible D gene is TRBD1 (6 bases). The CDR3 contains 12 residues. The ends were cut back, 11 bases at V and 2 bases at J, with 12 bases in the middle. CDR1 is SGHAT and CDR2 is FQNNGV in the germline V gene. CDR3 sequence reads: CAAWGLNTEAFF. CDR3 sequence (DNA): TGTGCCGCCTGGGGGCTTAACACTGAAGCTTTCTTT.

V and J are TRBV4-1 and TRBJ2-2; D is undetermined. Trimming stripped 1 base from V and 4 bases from J, with 7 bases between. The CDR3 is 14 residues long. Germline assignment: CDR1 MGHRA and CDR2 YSYEKL. This chain's CDR3 is CASSQVLVTGELFF. CDR3 nucleotides: TGCGCCAGCAGCCAAGTGTTGGTCACCGGGGAGCTGTTTTTT.

The chain is built from TRBV5-1 and TRBJ2-5, with TRBD2 matching 12 bases. This CDR3 comprises 15 residues. CDR1 and CDR2 from the germline V gene are SGHRS and YFSETQ. Trimming removed 5 bases from V and 1 base from J; junction bases left unmatched: 3. The CDR3 DNA reads as TGCGCCAGCAGTTCTAGCGGGAGGGGCCAAGAGACCCAGTACTTC. Its translation: CASSSSGRGQETQYF.